This T cell receptor beta chain is drawn from a study of T cells after yellow fever vaccination. Synthesis of TCR cDNA relied on 5'RACE template switching, which attached a universal primer site and UMIs. TCRdb re-derived calls from the 5' RACE reads in MiXCR, one entry per CDR3 protein. The sample holds around 110,000 distinct CDR3 sequences, roughly 8.9% seen once. Study-wide points: The booster response re-showed most primary clones: more than 95% CD4, approximately 85% CD8. The secondary T-cell response peaked on day 5, not day 15, but was weaker.

This clonotype appeared many times. Its target is not known. The source is a man aged 30 to 45 who received the YFV17D yellow fever vaccine. The sequencing here drew on CD8+ T cells sorted from PBMCs, taken 45 days after the yellow fever booster vaccination.

CDR3 nucleotides: TGTGCCAGCAGGACAGGGGCCGACTACGAGCAGTACTTC. This codes for CASRTGADYEQYF. The chain uses TRBV6-2 or TRBV6-3 and TRBJ2-7; 8 bases line up with TRBD1. The V gene end was trimmed by 6 bases and the J gene end by 3 bases; junction bases not matched to a gene: 4. Germline V gene sequence: CDR1 MNHEY, CDR2 SVGEGT. There are 13 residues in the CDR3.